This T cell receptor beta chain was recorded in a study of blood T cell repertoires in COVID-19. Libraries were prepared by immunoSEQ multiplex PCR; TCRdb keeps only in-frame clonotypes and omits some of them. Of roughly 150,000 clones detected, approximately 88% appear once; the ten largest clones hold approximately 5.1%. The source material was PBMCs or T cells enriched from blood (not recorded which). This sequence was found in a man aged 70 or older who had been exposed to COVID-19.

The CDR3: CASSLDSQAFF. The CDR3 nucleotides read TGTGCCAGCAGCCTGGACAGTCAAGCTTTCTTT. V usage is TRBV3-1 (or the pseudogene TRBV3-2) and J usage is TRBJ1-1; possible D gene TRBD1, 6 bases. Per germline, CDR1 LGHDT and CDR2 YNNKEL (reference sequence). The CDR3 spans 11 residues. V shed 4 bases and J shed 9 bases, with 9 bases lying between them.